This passage covers 23 T cell receptor beta chains from one sample sequenced in a study of shared clonotypes between healthy human individuals. TCRdb keeps only in-frame clones here, not all; method: immunoSEQ multiplex PCR. In the table there are approximately 1.9 million clones, roughly 95% of which are singletons. CD8 cells regarded as naive lacked CD45RO, were positively chosen for CCR7, and omitted terminally differentiated effector memory CD45RA+ cells. The material sequenced was naive CD8+ T cells from PBMCs. These receptors all stem from a man younger than 30 in good health. Some clones in this sample may be carry-over from other donors' samples.

V usage is TRBV27 and J usage is TRBJ2-1, with 11 bases matching TRBD2. CDR3 length equals 17 residues. Losses at the gene ends were 4 bases for V and 4 bases for J; bases not matched to a gene: 9. CDR1 and CDR2 from the germline V gene are MNHEY and SMNVEV (reference sequence). The CDR3 sequence is CASSYPGGTSGYNEQFF. The CDR3 DNA is TGTGCCAGCAGTTACCCTGGCGGGACTAGCGGATACAATGAGCAGTTCTTC.

This chain uses TRBV5-6 with TRBJ1-6; D might be TRBD1 (6 bases). The germline V gene encodes CDR1 SGHDT and CDR2 YYEEEE. The CDR3 runs 16 residues. Trimming left V 2 bases short and J 10 bases short, with 19 bases between. The CDR3 reads CASSLGGWAGESPLHF. The CDR3 DNA is TGTGCCAGCAGCTTAGGTGGTTGGGCAGGGGAATCACCCCTCCACTTT.

About this clone itself: Compared with germline, one end of the junction differs, possibly owing to a read error. This rearrangement joins TRBV4-2 to TRBJ1-6; 7 nucleotides match TRBD1. Germline CDR1 reads LGHNA; CDR2 reads YNFKEQ. The CDR3 length is 16 residues. CDR3 loop: CASSQTLQGYNSPLHF. CDR3 DNA sequence: TGTGCCAGCAGCCAGACTCTACAGGGGTATAACTCACCCCTCCACTTT.

This rearrangement joins TRBV2 to TRBJ2-7; a possible D gene is TRBD1 (6 bases). V dropped 10 bases and J dropped 0 bases, with 13 bases sitting between them. From germline, CDR1 is SNHLY and CDR2 FYNNEI. The length of the CDR3 is 13 residues. CDR3 region: CAINGQRSYEQYF. The CDR3 coding sequence is TGTGCCATCAATGGACAGCGCTCCTACGAGCAGTACTTC. Using reference TRBV2 and TRBJ2-7 for the parts outside the CDR3, the full variable domain is EPEVTQTPSHQVTQMGQEVILRCVPISNHLYFYWYRQILGQKVEFLVSFYNNEISEKSEIFDDQFSVERPDGSNFTLKIRSTKLEDSAMYFCAINGQRSYEQYFGPGTRLTVT.

The V gene is TRBV2, the J gene TRBJ2-7, with TRBD1 as a possible D gene (5 bases). The CDR3 is made up of 13 amino acids. The V gene lost 6 bases and the J gene lost 3 bases, with 12 bases spanning the gap. Germline lookup yields CDR1 SNHLY and CDR2 FYNNEI. The CDR3 reads CASRDMVDYEQYF. The CDR3 nucleotides are TGTGCCAGCAGGGACATGGTGGACTACGAGCAGTACTTC.

This clone was seen just once. The V and J genes are TRBV5-6 and TRBJ1-1; D not resolved. Between the trimmed V and J ends, which lost 3 bases and 0 bases, there was a span of 18 bases. Germline values: CDR1 SGHDT, CDR2 YYEEEE. The CDR3 contains 17 residues. CDR3 in amino acids: CASSSPAGRVLNTEAFF. CDR3 bases: TGTGCCAGCAGCTCACCCGCGGGCAGAGTCTTGAACACTGAAGCTTTCTTT.

V and J are TRBV11-3 and TRBJ2-1; 9 nucleotides align to TRBD1. Germline values: CDR1 SGHNT, CDR2 YENEEA. V shed 5 bases, J shed 2 bases, and the junction held 4 bases outside the gene matches. CDR3 length equals 15 residues. The CDR3 region is CASSPDRGPYNEQFF. CDR3 nucleotide sequence: TGTGCCAGCAGCCCGGACAGGGGTCCCTACAATGAGCAGTTCTTC.

The rearrangement links TRBV15 to TRBJ1-3; the D is unclear. Per the germline V gene, CDR1 is LNHNV and CDR2 is YYDKDF (reference sequence). V shed 3 bases and J shed 0 bases, with 12 bases lying between them. The CDR3 covers 16 residues. CDR3 nucleotide sequence: TGTGCCACCAGCAGCATGCCTCTAGCCTCTGGAAACACCATATATTTT. Encoded protein: CATSSMPLASGNTIYF.

The rearrangement uses TRBV19 and TRBJ1-1; D gene ambiguous. V gave up 10 bases and J gave up 7 bases, with 16 bases separating them. The CDR3 is made up of 12 amino acids. Looked up from germline, CDR1 is LNHDA and CDR2 is SQIVND (reference sequence). The CDR3 DNA is TGTGCCACCGGGTGGAGGCACAGTGAAGCTTTCTTT. Its translation is CATGWRHSEAFF. Full variable domain (outside the CDR3, taken from reference TRBV19 and TRBJ1-1): DGGITQSPKYLFRKEGQNVTLSCEQNLNHDAMYWYRQDPGQGLRLIYYSQIVNDFQKGDIAEGYSVSREKKESFPLTVTSAQKNPTAFYLCATGWRHSEAFFGQGTRLTVV.

This chain connects TRBV27 to TRBJ2-7; D gene uncertain. The germline CDR1 and CDR2 sequences are MNHEY and SMNVEV (reference sequence). The ends were cut back, 5 bases at V and 1 base at J, with 12 bases in the middle. The CDR3 totals 14 residues. The CDR3 DNA is TGTGCCAGCAGTATTATAGCAGGATCCTACGAGCAGTACTTC. Translating it yields CASSIIAGSYEQYF.

V gene TRBV10-1 combines with J gene TRBJ2-1; 10 nucleotides align to TRBD2. Germline CDR1 and CDR2: WNHNN and SYGVQD (reference sequence). This CDR3 has 16 amino acids. The V gene end was trimmed by 4 bases and the J gene end by 2 bases; junction bases not matched to a gene: 5. The CDR3 DNA reads as TGCGCCAGCAGTGCTATAACTAGCGGGACCTACAATGAGCAGTTCTTC. This encodes CASSAITSGTYNEQFF.

Comments on this clone: Other DNA sequences of this sample code for an identical CDR3. The rearrangement uses TRBV14 and TRBJ2-7; maybe TRBD2 (5 bases). Deletions cut 0 bases from V and 2 bases from J, with 11 bases between. Germline V lookup: CDR1 SGHDN, CDR2 FVKESK. This CDR3 contains 15 residues. This CDR3 reads CASSQDLAGPYEQYF. Here the CDR3 DNA reads TGTGCCAGCAGCCAAGATCTGGCGGGCCCCTACGAGCAGTACTTC.

This clone was detected once. Other DNA variants within this sample encode the same CDR3. The gene calls are TRBV5-1 and TRBJ2-5; TRBD1 or TRBD2 may be the D gene (5 bases each). V was cut by 0 bases and J by 1 base, with 7 bases left in between. This CDR3 contains 14 residues. Germline assignment: CDR1 SGHRS and CDR2 YFSETQ. CDR3 amino acids: CASSLVGTQETQYF. CDR3 bases: TGCGCCAGCAGCTTGGTAGGGACCCAAGAGACCCAGTACTTC.

This chain uses TRBV7-9 with TRBJ2-5; D could derive from TRBD1 or TRBD2 (5 bases each). The V and J ends lost 5 bases and 14 bases respectively, with 15 bases between them. The CDR3 has 11 amino acids. CDR1 and CDR2 (germline): SEHNR, FQNEAQ (reference sequence). CDR3 DNA sequence: TGTGCCAGCAGCCTCGGGACGGACGATTACTTC. Translating gives CASSLGTDDYF.

The sample holds one count of this clone. The sample has other DNA sequences that encode this CDR3 too. V usage is TRBV27 and J usage is TRBJ2-1, with 8 bases matching TRBD1. The CDR3 totals 15 residues. Trimming removed 3 bases from V and 4 bases from J; junction bases left unmatched: 5. Germline V gives CDR1 MNHEY, CDR2 SMNVEV (reference sequence). The CDR3 DNA sequence: TGTGCCAGCAGTTTGGGGCAGGGGGCATACAATGAGCAGTTCTTC. Translated, it gives CASSLGQGAYNEQFF.

About this clone: The identical CDR3 is also encoded by other nucleotide sequences in the sample. J is TRBJ1-1 and V is TRBV27; 7 nucleotides align to TRBD1. The CDR3 is 13 amino acids. Germline CDR1 reads MNHEY; CDR2 reads SMNVEV (reference sequence). V shed 0 bases and J 7 bases; nucleotides not matched to a gene: 2. The CDR3 bases are TGTGCCAGCAGTTTATCGACAGGGCTTGAAGCTTTCTTT. Translating it yields CASSLSTGLEAFF.

The chain is built from TRBV9 and TRBJ1-3; unclear D gene. Germline V gene data show CDR1 as SGDLS and CDR2 as YYNGEE. Trimming removed 2 bases from V and 2 bases from J, with 11 bases in between. The CDR3 is made up of 15 amino acids. The chain's CDR3 is CASSVGPSPGNTIYF. The CDR3 DNA is TGTGCCAGCAGCGTCGGGCCGTCTCCTGGAAACACCATATATTTT.

This clone was seen a single time. The chain couples TRBV7-9 to TRBJ2-1; 8 nucleotides match TRBD2. CDR1 SEHNR and CDR2 FQNEAQ come from the germline V gene (reference sequence). V gave up 5 bases and J gave up 0 bases; unmatched junction bases: 12. CDR3 length: 18 residues. The CDR3 sequence: CASSDGIAGRSSYNEQFF. The CDR3, as DNA: TGTGCCAGCAGCGACGGGATAGCGGGAAGGAGCTCCTACAATGAGCAGTTCTTC.

This clone was picked up one time. The genes are TRBV7-9 and TRBJ1-2; TRBD1 might be the D (5 bases). This CDR3 comprises 13 residues. Germline V gene lookup returns CDR1 SEHNR and CDR2 FQNEAQ (reference sequence). V was trimmed by 5 bases and J by 3 bases, leaving 10 bases between them. The CDR3 DNA reads TGTGCCAGCAGCGGGGACGGGGACTATGGCTACACCTTC. It is translated as CASSGDGDYGYTF.

Points on this clone: The same CDR3 is also encoded by other DNA sequences in this sample. The chain recombines TRBV27 with TRBJ2-1; 7 nucleotides match TRBD2. The CDR3 runs 14 residues. The germline V gene has CDR1 MNHEY and CDR2 SMNVEV (reference sequence). After removal of 5 bases from V and 0 bases from J, the junction contained 1 base not matched to a gene. CDR3 bases: TGTGCCAGCAGTACGGGAGGCTCCTACAATGAGCAGTTCTTC. Amino acid sequence: CASSTGGSYNEQFF.

Remarks on this clone: The same CDR3 can be traced to other DNA sequences in this sample. The gene calls are TRBV18 and TRBJ2-1, with a weak D call TRBD2 (6 bases). The CDR3 extends over 16 amino acids. The germline V gene has CDR1 KGHSH and CDR2 LQKENI. V was cut by 0 bases and J by 0 bases, with 9 bases left in between. In DNA form, the CDR3 reads TGTGCCAGCTCACCACCCGACGGGAGCTCCTACAATGAGCAGTTCTTC. Amino acids: CASSPPDGSSYNEQFF.

This clone was seen only once. Other nucleotide sequences in the sample specify the same CDR3. The chain uses TRBV28 and TRBJ1-5; D gene unclear. The CDR3 is made up of 12 amino acids. The V gene's germline CDR1 is MDHEN and CDR2 SYDVKM. Trimming pared 6 bases from V and 4 bases from J, leaving 7 bases between. The CDR3 reads CASSPPNQPQHF. The DNA for the CDR3 is TGTGCCAGCAGCCCCCCGAATCAGCCCCAGCATTTT.

Details on this clone: In the same sample, other DNA sequences code for this CDR3. The V call is TRBV5-6, the J call TRBJ2-7; 13 nucleotides agree with TRBD2. The germline V gene has CDR1 SGHDT and CDR2 YYEEEE. This CDR3 has 15 amino acids. J lost 3 bases, V lost 4 bases, and 4 bases had no gene match. The CDR3 nucleotides are TGTGCCAGCAGCCCGAGGACTAGCGGGAGCTACGAGCAGTACTTC. This gives the protein CASSPRTSGSYEQYF.